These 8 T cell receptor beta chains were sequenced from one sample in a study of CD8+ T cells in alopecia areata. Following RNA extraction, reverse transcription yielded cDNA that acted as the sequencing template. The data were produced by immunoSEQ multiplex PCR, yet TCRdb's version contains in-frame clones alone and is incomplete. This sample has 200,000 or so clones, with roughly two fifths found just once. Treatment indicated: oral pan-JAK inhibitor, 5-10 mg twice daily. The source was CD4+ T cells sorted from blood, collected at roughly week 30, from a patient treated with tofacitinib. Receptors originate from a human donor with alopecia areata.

The CDR3 here is CASSESRVANYEQYF. The CDR3 bases are TGTGCCAGCAGCGAATCCAGGGTGGCGAACTACGAGCAGTACTTC. The chain links TRBV11-2 to TRBJ2-7; maybe TRBD1 (5 bases). V lost 5 bases and J 3 bases, leaving 17 bases between the germline ends. CDR1 and CDR2 (germline): SGHAT, FQNNGV. This CDR3 spans 15 amino acids.

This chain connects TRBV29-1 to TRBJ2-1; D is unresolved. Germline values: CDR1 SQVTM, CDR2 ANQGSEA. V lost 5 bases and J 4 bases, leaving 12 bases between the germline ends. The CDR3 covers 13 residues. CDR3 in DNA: TGCAGCGTTCGAGGTATAGGTTACAATGAGCAGTTCTTC. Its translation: CSVRGIGYNEQFF.

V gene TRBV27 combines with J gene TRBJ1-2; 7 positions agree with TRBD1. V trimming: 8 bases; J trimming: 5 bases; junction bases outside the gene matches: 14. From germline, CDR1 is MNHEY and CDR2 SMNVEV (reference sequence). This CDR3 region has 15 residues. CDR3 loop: CASGSFGTELYGYTF. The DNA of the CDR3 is TGTGCCAGCGGGAGTTTCGGGACAGAACTTTATGGCTACACCTTC.

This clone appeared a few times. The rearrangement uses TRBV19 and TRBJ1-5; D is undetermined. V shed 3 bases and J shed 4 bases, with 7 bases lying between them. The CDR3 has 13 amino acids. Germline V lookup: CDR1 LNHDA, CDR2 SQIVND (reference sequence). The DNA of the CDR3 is TGTGCCAGTAGTATGAGTCGGAATCAGCCCCAGCATTTT. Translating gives CASSMSRNQPQHF.

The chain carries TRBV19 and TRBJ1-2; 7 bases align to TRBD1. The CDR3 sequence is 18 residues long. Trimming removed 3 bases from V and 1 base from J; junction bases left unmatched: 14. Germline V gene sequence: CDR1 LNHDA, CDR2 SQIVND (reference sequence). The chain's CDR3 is CASSIRTPGTALNYGYTF. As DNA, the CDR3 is TGTGCCAGTAGTATTCGAACCCCCGGGACAGCTCTTAACTATGGCTACACCTTC.

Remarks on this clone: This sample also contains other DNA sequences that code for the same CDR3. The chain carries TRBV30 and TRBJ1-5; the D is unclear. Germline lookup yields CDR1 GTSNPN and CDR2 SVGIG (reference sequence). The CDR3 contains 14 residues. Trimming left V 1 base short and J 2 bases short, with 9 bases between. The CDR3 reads CAWSAGTRNQPQHF. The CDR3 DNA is TGTGCCTGGAGTGCAGGTACGCGCAATCAGCCCCAGCATTTT.

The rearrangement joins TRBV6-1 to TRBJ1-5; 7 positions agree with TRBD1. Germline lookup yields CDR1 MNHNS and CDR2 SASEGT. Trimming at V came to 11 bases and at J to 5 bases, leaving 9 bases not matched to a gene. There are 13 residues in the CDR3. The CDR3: CAVRRQGDQPQHF. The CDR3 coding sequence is TGTGCCGTCCGGCGGCAGGGGGATCAGCCCCAGCATTTT.

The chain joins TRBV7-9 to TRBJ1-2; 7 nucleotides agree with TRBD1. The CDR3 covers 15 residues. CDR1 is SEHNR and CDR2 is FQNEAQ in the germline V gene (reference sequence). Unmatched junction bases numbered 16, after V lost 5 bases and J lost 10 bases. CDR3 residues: CASSPLGAGGDSYTF. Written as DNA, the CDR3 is TGTGCCAGCAGCCCCCTTGGGGCAGGGGGGGATTCCTACACCTTC.